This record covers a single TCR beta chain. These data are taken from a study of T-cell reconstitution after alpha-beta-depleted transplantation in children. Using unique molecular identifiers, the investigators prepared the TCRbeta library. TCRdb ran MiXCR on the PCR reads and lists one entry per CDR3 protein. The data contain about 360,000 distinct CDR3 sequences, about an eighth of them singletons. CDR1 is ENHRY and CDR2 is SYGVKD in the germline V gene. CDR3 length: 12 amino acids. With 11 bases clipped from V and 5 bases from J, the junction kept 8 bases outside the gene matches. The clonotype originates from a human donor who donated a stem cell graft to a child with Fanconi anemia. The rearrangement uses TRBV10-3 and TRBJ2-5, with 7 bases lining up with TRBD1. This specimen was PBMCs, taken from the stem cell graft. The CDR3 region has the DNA TGTGCCGTCCAGGGGGAAATGGAGACCCAGTACTTC. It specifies CAVQGEMETQYF.